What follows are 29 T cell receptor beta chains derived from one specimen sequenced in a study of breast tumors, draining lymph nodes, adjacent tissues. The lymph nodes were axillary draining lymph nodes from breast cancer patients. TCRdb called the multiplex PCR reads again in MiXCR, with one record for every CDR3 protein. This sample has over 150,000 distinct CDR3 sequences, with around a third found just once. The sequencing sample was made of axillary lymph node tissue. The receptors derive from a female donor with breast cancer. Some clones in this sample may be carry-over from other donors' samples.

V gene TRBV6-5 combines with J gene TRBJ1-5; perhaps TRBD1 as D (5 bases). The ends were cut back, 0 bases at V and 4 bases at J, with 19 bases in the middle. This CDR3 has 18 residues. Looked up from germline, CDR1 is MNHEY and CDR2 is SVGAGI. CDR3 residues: CASSYSPGRPPLNQPQHF. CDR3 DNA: TGTGCCAGCAGTTACTCCCCGGGACGGCCGCCCTTGAATCAGCCCCAGCATTTT.

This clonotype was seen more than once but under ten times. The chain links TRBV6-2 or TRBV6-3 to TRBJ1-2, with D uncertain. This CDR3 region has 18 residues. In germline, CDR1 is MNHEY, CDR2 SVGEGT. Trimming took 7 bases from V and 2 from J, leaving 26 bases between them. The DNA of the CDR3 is TGTGCCAGCATCCGGACCCCCACTGGTAGGTCGTCCAACTATGGCTACACCTTC. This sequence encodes CASIRTPTGRSSNYGYTF.

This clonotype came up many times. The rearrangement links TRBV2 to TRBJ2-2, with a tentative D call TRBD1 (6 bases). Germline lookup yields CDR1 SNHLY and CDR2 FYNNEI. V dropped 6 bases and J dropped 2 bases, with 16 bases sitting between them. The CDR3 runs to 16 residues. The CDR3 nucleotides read TGTGCCAGCAGCGCCAGGGGTCGGGATAACACCGGGGAGCTGTTTTTT. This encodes CASSARGRDNTGELFF.

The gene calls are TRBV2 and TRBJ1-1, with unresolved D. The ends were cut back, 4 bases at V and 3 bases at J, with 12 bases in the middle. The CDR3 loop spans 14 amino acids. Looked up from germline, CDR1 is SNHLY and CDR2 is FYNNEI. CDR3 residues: CASSGERVDTEAFF. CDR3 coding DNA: TGTGCCAGCAGTGGGGAAAGGGTGGACACTGAAGCTTTCTTT.

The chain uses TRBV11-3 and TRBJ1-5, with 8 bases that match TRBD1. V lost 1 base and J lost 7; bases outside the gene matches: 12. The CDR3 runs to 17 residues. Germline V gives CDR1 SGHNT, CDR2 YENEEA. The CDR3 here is CASSLAETGESEQPQHF. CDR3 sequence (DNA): TGTGCCAGCAGCTTAGCCGAGACAGGGGAGAGCGAGCAGCCCCAGCATTTT.

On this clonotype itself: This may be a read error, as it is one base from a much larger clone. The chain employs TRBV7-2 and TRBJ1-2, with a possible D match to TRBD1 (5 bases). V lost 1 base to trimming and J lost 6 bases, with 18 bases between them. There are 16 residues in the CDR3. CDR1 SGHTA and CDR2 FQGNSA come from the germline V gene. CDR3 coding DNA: TGTGCCAGCAGCTTAGTAGTAGGGGCCCCAAACCATGGCTACACCTTC. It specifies CASSLVVGAPNHGYTF.

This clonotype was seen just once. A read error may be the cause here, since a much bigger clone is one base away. The CDR3 DNA reads as TGTGCCAGCAGCTACTCTAGCGGGGGCAACTACGAGCAGTGCTTC. It yields the protein CASSYSSGGNYEQCF. This chain links TRBV13 with TRBJ2-7, with 10 nucleotides matching TRBD2. This CDR3 region has 15 residues. Per germline, CDR1 PRHDT and CDR2 FYEKMQ (reference sequence). Based on the CDR3 plus reference TRBV13 and TRBJ2-7, the full variable domain is AAGVIQSPRHLIKEKRETATLKCYPIPRHDTVYWYQQGPGQDPQFLISFYEKMQSDKGSIPDRFSAQQFSDYHSELNMSSLELGDSALYFCASSYSSGGNYEQCFGPGTRLTVT.

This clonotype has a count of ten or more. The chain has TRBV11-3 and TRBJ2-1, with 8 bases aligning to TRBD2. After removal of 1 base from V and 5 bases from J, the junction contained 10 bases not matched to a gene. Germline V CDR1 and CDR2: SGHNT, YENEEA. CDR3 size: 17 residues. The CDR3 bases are TGTGCCAGCAGCTTAGCCTCCGGCGGGGGGCTTGACAATGAGCAGTTCTTC. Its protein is CASSLASGGGLDNEQFF.

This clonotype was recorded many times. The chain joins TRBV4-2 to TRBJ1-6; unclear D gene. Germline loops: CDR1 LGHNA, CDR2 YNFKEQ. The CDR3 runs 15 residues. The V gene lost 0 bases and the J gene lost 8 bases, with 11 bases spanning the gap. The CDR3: CASSQEGPGHSPLHF. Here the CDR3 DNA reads TGTGCCAGCAGCCAAGAGGGCCCCGGACATTCACCCCTCCACTTT.

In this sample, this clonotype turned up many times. The CDR3 loop reads CASSQRNSPLHF. CDR3 nucleotide sequence: TGTGCCAGCAGCCAACGGAATTCACCCCTCCACTTT. J is TRBJ1-6 and V is TRBV3-1; the D is unclear. The germline gives CDR1 LGHDT, CDR2 YNNKEL (reference sequence). This CDR3 is built from 12 residues. The V end was cut by 2 bases, the J end by 7 bases, with 3 bases between.

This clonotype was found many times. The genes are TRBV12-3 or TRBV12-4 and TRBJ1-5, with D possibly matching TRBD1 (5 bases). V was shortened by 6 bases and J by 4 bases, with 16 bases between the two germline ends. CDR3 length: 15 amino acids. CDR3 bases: TGTGCCAGCAGGGATGGGCAGGGTGGGAATCAGCCCCAGCATTTT. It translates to CASRDGQGGNQPQHF.

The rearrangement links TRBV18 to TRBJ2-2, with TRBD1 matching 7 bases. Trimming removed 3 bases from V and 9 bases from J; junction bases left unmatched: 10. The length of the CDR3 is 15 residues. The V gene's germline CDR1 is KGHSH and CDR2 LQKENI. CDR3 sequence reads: CASSPTGVGDRELFF. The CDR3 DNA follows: TGTGCCAGCTCACCCACAGGGGTTGGTGATCGGGAGCTGTTTTTT.

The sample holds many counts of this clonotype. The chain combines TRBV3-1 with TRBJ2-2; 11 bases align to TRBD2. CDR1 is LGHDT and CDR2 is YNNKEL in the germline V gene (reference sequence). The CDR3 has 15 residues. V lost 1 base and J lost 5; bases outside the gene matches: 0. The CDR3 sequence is CASSQASGGTGELFF. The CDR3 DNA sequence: TGTGCCAGCAGCCAAGCTAGCGGGGGGACCGGGGAGCTGTTTTTT. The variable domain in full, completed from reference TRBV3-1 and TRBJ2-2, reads DTAVSQTPKYLVTQMGNDKSIKCEQNLGHDTMYWYKQDSKKFLKIMFSYNNKELIINETVPNRFSPKSPDKAHLNLHINSLELGDSAVYFCASSQASGGTGELFFGEGSRLTVL.

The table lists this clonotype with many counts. This chain's CDR3 is CASSLGGLRQNTF. CDR3 sequence (DNA): TGCGCCAGCAGCTTGGGGGGTCTCCGGCAGAACACCTTC. The V gene is TRBV5-1, the J gene TRBJ1-2; no reliable D call. The V and J ends lost 0 bases and 12 bases respectively, with 15 bases between them. CDR1 and CDR2 from the germline V gene are SGHRS and YFSETQ. The CDR3 contains 13 residues. Full variable domain (outside the CDR3, taken from reference TRBV5-1 and TRBJ1-2): KAGVTQTPRYLIKTRGQQVTLSCSPISGHRSVSWYQQTPGQGLQFLFEYFSETQRNKGNFPGRFSGRQFSNSRSEMNVSTLELGDSALYLCASSLGGLRQNTFGSGTRLTVV.

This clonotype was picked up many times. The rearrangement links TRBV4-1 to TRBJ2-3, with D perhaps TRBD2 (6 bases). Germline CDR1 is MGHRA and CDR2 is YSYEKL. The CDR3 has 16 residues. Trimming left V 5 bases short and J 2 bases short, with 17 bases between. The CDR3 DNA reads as TGCGCCAGCAGCTCTCCTATCCGGGAGCACACAGATACGCAGTATTTT. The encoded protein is CASSSPIREHTDTQYF.

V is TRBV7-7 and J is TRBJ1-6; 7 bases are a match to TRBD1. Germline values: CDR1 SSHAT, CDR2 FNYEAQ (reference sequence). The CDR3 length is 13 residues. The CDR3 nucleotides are TGTGCTAGATCACGGCAGGGGGATTCACCCCTCCACTTT. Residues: CARSRQGDSPLHF.

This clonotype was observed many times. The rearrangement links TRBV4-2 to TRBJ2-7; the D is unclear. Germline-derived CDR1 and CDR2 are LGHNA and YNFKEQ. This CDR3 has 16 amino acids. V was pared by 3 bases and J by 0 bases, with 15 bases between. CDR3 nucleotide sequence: TGTGCCAGCAGCCACCTCGCGGTCGCGGCCTCCTACGAGCAGTACTTC. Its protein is CASSHLAVAASYEQYF.

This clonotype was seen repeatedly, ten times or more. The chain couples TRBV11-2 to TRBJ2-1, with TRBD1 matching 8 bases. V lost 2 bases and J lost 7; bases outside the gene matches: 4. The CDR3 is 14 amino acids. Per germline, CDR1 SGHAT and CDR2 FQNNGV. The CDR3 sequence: CASSLQGARNEQFF. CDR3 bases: TGTGCCAGCAGCTTACAGGGGGCAAGGAATGAGCAGTTCTTC.

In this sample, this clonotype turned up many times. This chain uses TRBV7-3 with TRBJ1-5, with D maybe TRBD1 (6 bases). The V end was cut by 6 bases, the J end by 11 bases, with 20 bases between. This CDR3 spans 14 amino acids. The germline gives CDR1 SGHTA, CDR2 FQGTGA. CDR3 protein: CASRLRRSPGAQHF. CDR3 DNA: TGTGCCAGCAGACTTCGACGGAGTCCAGGGGCCCAGCATTTT.

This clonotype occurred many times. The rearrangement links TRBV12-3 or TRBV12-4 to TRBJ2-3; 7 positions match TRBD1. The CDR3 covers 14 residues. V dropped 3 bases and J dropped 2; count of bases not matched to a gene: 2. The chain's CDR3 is CASSFQGDTDTQYF. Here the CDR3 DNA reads TGTGCCAGCAGTTTCCAGGGGGACACAGATACGCAGTATTTT.

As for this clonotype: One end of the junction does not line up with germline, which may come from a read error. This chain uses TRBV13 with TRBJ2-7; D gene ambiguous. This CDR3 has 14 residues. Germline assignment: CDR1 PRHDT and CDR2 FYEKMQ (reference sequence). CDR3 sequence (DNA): TGTGCCAGCAGCTCCCCCGGACGGGTGAACGAGCAGCGCTTC. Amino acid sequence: CASSSPGRVNEQRF.

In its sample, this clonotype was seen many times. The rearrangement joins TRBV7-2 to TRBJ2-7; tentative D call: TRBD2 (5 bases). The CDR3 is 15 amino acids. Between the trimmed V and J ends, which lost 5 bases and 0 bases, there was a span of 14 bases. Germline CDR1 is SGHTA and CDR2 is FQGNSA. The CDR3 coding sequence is TGTGCCAGCAGCCTGCAAGCGGAGAGCTCCTACGAGCAGTACTTC. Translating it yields CASSLQAESSYEQYF.

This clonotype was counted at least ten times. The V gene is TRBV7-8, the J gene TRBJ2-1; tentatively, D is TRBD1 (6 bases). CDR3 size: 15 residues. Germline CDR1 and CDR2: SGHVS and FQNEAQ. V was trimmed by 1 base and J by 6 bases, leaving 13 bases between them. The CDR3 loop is CASSLDGQIPNEQFF. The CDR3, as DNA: TGTGCCAGCAGCTTAGACGGACAGATACCCAATGAGCAGTTCTTC.

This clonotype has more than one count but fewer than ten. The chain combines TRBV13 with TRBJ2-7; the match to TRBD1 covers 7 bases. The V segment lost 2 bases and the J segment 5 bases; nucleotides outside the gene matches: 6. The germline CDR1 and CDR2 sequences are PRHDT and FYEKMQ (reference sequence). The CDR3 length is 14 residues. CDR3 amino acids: CASSLPQGVHEQYF. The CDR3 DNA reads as TGTGCCAGCAGCTTACCGCAGGGGGTACACGAGCAGTACTTC.

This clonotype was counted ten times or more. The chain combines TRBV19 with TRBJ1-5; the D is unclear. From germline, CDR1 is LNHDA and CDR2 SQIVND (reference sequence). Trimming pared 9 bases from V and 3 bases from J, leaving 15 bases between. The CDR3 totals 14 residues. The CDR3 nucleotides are TGTGCCAGCAGCCTCACGGCACCCAATCAGCCCCAGCATTTT. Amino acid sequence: CASSLTAPNQPQHF.

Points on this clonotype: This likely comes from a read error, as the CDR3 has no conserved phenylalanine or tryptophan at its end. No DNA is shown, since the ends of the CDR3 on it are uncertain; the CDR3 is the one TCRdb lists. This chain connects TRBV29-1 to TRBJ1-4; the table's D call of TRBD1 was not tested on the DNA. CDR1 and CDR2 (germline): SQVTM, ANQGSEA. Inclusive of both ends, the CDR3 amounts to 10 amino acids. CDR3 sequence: CSVGSTGDNY.

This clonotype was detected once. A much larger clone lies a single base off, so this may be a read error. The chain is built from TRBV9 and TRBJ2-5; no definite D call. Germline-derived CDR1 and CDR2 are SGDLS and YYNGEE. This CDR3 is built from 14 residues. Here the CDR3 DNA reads TGTGCCAGCAGCGTAGACGGTTCCCCCCGTGAGCAGTCCTTC. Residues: CASSVDGSPREQSF.

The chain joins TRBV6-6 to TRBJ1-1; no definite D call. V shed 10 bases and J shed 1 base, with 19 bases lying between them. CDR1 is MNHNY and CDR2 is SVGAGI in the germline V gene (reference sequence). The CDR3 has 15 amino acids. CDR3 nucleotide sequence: TGTGCCACCCTGGGAGGGAATATATGGAACACTGAAGCTTTCTTT. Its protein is CATLGGNIWNTEAFF.

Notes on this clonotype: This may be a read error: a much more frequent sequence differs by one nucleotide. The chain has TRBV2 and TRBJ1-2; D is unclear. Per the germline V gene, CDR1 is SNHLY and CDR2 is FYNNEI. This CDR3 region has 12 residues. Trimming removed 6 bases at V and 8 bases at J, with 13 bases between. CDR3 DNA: TGTGCCAGCAGGGGCGGGTCGAGAGGCTACACCTTC. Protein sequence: CASRGGSRGYTF.